This T cell receptor (beta chain) is drawn from a study of T cells in Graves' hyperthyroidism and ophthalmopathy. The overall study: It was at initial diagnosis, before any treatment, that peripheral blood was collected. General study results and limits: Ophthalmopathy was predicted by the model a median of about six months ahead of onset. Most expanded thyroid clonotypes above 0.001 recurred in blood.

This clonotype was picked up many times. Its cognate antigen is unknown. TCR beta CDR3 regions were amplified from RNA. Using the HTBI primer set, a first-round RT-PCR was run on the TCR CDR3. TCRdb reprocessed the multiplex PCR reads with MiXCR, giving one entry per CDR3 protein. The table shows some 760,000 distinct CDR3 sequences, with about 15% occurring only once. Per germline, CDR1 SEHNR and CDR2 FQNEAQ (reference sequence). Germline trimming cut 5 bases from V and 0 bases from J; bases unmatched to any gene: 9. This CDR3 is 19 amino acids long. Sample: blood. This TCR derives from a woman aged 18-35 years with Graves' hyperthyroidism. The J gene is TRBJ2-1, the V gene TRBV7-9; 14 nucleotides align to TRBD2. The CDR3 DNA follows: TGTGCCAGCAGCACCGCCAGACTAGCGGGAGGGTACTCCTACAATGAGCAGTTCTTC. It translates to CASSTARLAGGYSYNEQFF.